Sequencing of this T cell receptor beta chain was carried out in a study of CD8+ T cells in alopecia areata. About the research overall: A 6-month period off drug followed tofacitinib, which lasted 6 to 18 months. Findings of the study overall: Tofacitinib significantly reduced both scalp clonality and expanded CD8+ clones among the top 100. Sequenced scalp T cells also include alphabeta T cells resident in normal skin.

After isolation, RNA underwent reverse transcription to generate cDNA as the sequencing template. Here immunoSEQ multiplex PCR was the method, and the copy in TCRdb shows in-frame clones only, minus some. The sample records approximately 180,000 clones, roughly 50% being singletons. Treatment reported: oral pan-JAK inhibitor, 5-10 mg twice daily. Concerning this clone: The target antigen is unknown.

The sequences come from CD4+ T cells sorted from blood, collected at approximately week 55, from a patient treated with tofacitinib. The source of this sequence is a human donor with alopecia areata.

The CDR3 DNA reads TGCAGTGTCTGGGACAGCTACGAGCAGTACTTC. It encodes CSVWDSYEQYF. The V and J genes are TRBV20-1 and TRBJ2-7; TRBD1 matches at 7 bases. The CDR3 consists of 11 residues. V was pared by 7 bases and J by 3 bases, with 3 bases of the junction left unmatched. Germline values: CDR1 DFQATT, CDR2 SNEGSKA (reference sequence).